This T cell receptor beta chain was profiled in a study of blood T cell repertoires in COVID-19. Whole-study context: The cDNA or gDNA used as material had been derived from T cells, B-cell-depleted T cells, or PBMCs.

The CDR3 has 15 residues. Germline CDR1 SNHLY, CDR2 FYNNEI. The ends were cut back, 2 bases at V and 4 bases at J, with 13 bases in the middle. Authors' analysis steps: By means of reference gene primer amplification, nucleated cell counts were estimated. TCRdb's table, derived via immunoSEQ multiplex PCR, lists solely in-frame clones and lacks some. V, J and clone size are taken as reported in that table, and D and trimming were inferred from the DNA itself. The top ten clones hold approximately 3.2% of a sample with roughly 250,000 clones, over 70% of them seen once. This sequence joins TRBV2 and TRBJ2-3, with a possible D match to TRBD1 (6 bases). The sequenced sample consisted of peripheral blood. This clonotype originated in an elderly woman with acute or convalescent COVID-19. The DNA of the CDR3 is TGTGCCAGCAGTGAACGATCGGCAGGGGCAGATACGCAGTATTTT. This translates into CASSERSAGADTQYF. Using reference TRBV2 and TRBJ2-3 for the parts outside the CDR3, the full variable domain is EPEVTQTPSHQVTQMGQEVILRCVPISNHLYFYWYRQILGQKVEFLVSFYNNEISEKSEIFDDQFSVERPDGSNFTLKIRSTKLEDSAMYFCASSERSAGADTQYFGPGTRLTVL.